The 20 T cell receptor beta chains reported below all come from one sample, sequenced in a study of shared clonotypes between healthy human individuals. The data were produced by immunoSEQ multiplex PCR, yet TCRdb's version contains in-frame clones alone and is incomplete. The profile shows approximately 2,000,000 clones, just under 95% of them singletons. Material: naive CD4+ T cells from PBMCs. Noted subset: CD45RA+ positively selected. Receptor source: a man in his late teens or twenties in good health. Some clones in this sample may be carry-over from other donors' samples.

This clone showed up just a few times. The V and J genes are TRBV19 and TRBJ2-2; no firm D call. Germline V gives CDR1 LNHDA, CDR2 SQIVND (reference sequence). Trimming left V 3 bases short and J 4 bases short, with 9 bases between. The length of the CDR3 is 14 residues. The CDR3 coding sequence is TGTGCCAGTAGTATGGATATGGGCACCGGGGAGCTGTTTTTT. Its translation: CASSMDMGTGELFF.

The chain joins TRBV29-1 to TRBJ2-5; D possibly corresponds to TRBD2 (6 bases). Trimming removed 8 bases from V and 5 bases from J, with 15 bases in between. Germline V gene sequence: CDR1 SQVTM, CDR2 ANQGSEA. CDR3 length: 12 residues. CDR3 nucleotides: TGCAGCACCCTGGAGGGAAGCGAGACCCAGTACTTC. Translating gives CSTLEGSETQYF. Supplemented by reference TRBV29-1 and TRBJ2-5, the full variable domain reads SAVISQKPSRDICQRGTSLTIQCQVDSQVTMMFWYRQQPGQSLTLIATANQGSEATYESGFVIDKFPISRPNLTFSTLTVSNMSPEDSSIYLCSTLEGSETQYFGPGTRLLVL.

The V call is TRBV6-1, the J call TRBJ1-1; D is uncertain. CDR3 length: 13 residues. V dropped 5 bases and J dropped 4 bases, with 11 bases sitting between them. Looked up from germline, CDR1 is MNHNS and CDR2 is SASEGT. CDR3 bases: TGTGCCAGCAGTCCCCCCCGAGGCACTGAAGCTTTCTTT. It specifies CASSPPRGTEAFF.

The chain uses TRBV9 and TRBJ2-7; 8 bases agree with TRBD2. V shed 3 bases, J shed 0 bases, and the junction held 5 bases outside the gene matches. CDR1 is SGDLS and CDR2 is YYNGEE in the germline V gene. The CDR3 spans 15 residues. CDR3 nucleotides: TGTGCCAGCAGCGGAGCAGCGGGAGCCTCCTACGAGCAGTACTTC. It is translated as CASSGAAGASYEQYF.

V gene TRBV5-4 combines with J gene TRBJ2-1; D gene ambiguous. Germline V gene lookup returns CDR1 SGHNT and CDR2 YYREEE (reference sequence). Trimming shortened V by 0 bases and J by 5 bases, and 9 bases separated the two germline ends. The CDR3 runs 14 residues. CDR3 loop: CASSLAGENNEQFF. In DNA, the CDR3 is TGTGCCAGCAGCTTGGCCGGAGAAAACAATGAGCAGTTCTTC.

In its sample, this clone was seen once. V gene TRBV19 combines with J gene TRBJ1-5; D is ambiguous. The CDR3 runs 17 residues. From germline, CDR1 is LNHDA and CDR2 SQIVND (reference sequence). The V end lost 3 bases, the J end lost 9 bases, and 24 bases lay between the germline ends. This CDR3 is CASSMYDSSLRWWPQHF. Written as DNA, the CDR3 is TGTGCCAGTAGTATGTACGACTCCAGTCTCCGTTGGTGGCCCCAGCATTTT. The full variable domain, its missing parts supplied by reference TRBV19 and TRBJ1-5, is DGGITQSPKYLFRKEGQNVTLSCEQNLNHDAMYWYRQDPGQGLRLIYYSQIVNDFQKGDIAEGYSVSREKKESFPLTVTSAQKNPTAFYLCASSMYDSSLRWWPQHFGDGTRLSIL.

This clone was seen only once. The rearrangement links TRBV25-1 to TRBJ2-3, with unresolved D. Deletions cut 9 bases from V and 4 bases from J, with 17 bases between. The germline V gene has CDR1 MGHDK and CDR2 SYGVNS. The CDR3 contains 14 residues. The CDR3 sequence is CASQWGGSSDTQYF. The DNA of the CDR3 is TGTGCCAGTCAGTGGGGTGGCAGTTCAGATACGCAGTATTTT.

The chain employs TRBV30 and TRBJ2-5; D is uncertain. The J call is doubtful: the DNA matches TRBJ2-7 better. This CDR3 is 12 amino acids long. CDR1 is GTSNPN and CDR2 is SVGIG in the germline V gene (reference sequence). The CDR3 sequence: CAWSDSSYEQYF. The CDR3 DNA reads as TGTGCCTGGAGTGACAGCTCCTACGAGCAGTACTTC.

This clone was seen only once. Other DNA sequences from this sample encode an identical CDR3 as well. This chain connects TRBV5-1 to TRBJ2-3, with a tentative D call TRBD2 (5 bases). The germline V gene encodes CDR1 SGHRS and CDR2 YFSETQ. The CDR3 length is 15 residues. V was pared by 4 bases and J by 3 bases, with 15 bases between. The CDR3 region is CASSPDPRGTDTQYF. CDR3 nucleotides: TGCGCCAGCAGCCCGGACCCCCGAGGGACAGATACGCAGTATTTT.

This clone occurred a few times. This rearrangement joins TRBV18 to TRBJ2-7; D is ambiguous. V lost 1 base to trimming and J lost 6 bases, with 13 bases between them. The CDR3 sequence is 14 residues long. Germline loops: CDR1 KGHSH, CDR2 LQKENI. This CDR3 reads CASSPLAPGREQYF. The CDR3 nucleotides are TGTGCCAGCTCACCACTGGCCCCGGGTCGCGAGCAGTACTTC.

This clone turned up a few times. V gene TRBV14 combines with J gene TRBJ1-1, with 7 bases that match TRBD1. There are 14 residues in the CDR3. Trimming took 4 bases from V and 1 from J; bases not matched to a gene: 3. The V gene's germline CDR1 is SGHDN and CDR2 FVKESK. CDR3 nucleotide sequence: TGTGCCAGCAGCCTGTACAGGGGGAACACTGAAGCTTTCTTT. Protein sequence: CASSLYRGNTEAFF.

J is TRBJ1-2 and V is TRBV30; D not certain. Germline CDR1 reads GTSNPN; CDR2 reads SVGIG (reference sequence). The CDR3 consists of 15 residues. V was cut by 5 bases and J by 0 bases, with 16 bases left in between. The CDR3: CAWALKKGSNYGYTF. Written as DNA, the CDR3 is TGTGCCTGGGCCCTCAAAAAGGGCTCTAACTATGGCTACACCTTC.

The V and J genes are TRBV4-1 and TRBJ1-2, with D hard to call. Germline V CDR1 and CDR2: MGHRA, YSYEKL. This CDR3 has 11 residues. V lost 2 bases, J lost 10 bases, and 8 bases lay in between. CDR3 DNA sequence: TGCGCCAGCAGCCAAAGGAGCGACTACACCTTC. Its translation is CASSQRSDYTF.

The CDR3 sequence is CASSYSLIWGSNEQFF. The CDR3 DNA is TGTGCCAGCAGTTACTCGTTAATTTGGGGGAGCAATGAGCAGTTCTTC. The genes are TRBV6-6 and TRBJ2-1, with D perhaps TRBD1 or TRBD2 (5 bases each). V lost 0 bases to trimming and J lost 6 bases, with 15 bases between them. The CDR3 extends over 16 amino acids. From germline, CDR1 is MNHNY and CDR2 SVGAGI (reference sequence).

V and J are TRBV6-1 and TRBJ1-6; the D is unclear. The V and J ends lost 4 bases and 9 bases respectively, with 13 bases between them. CDR1 and CDR2 from the germline V gene are MNHNS and SASEGT. The CDR3 covers 14 residues. This CDR3 is CASSVRVDGSPLHF. In nucleotides, the CDR3 is TGTGCCAGCAGTGTCCGGGTGGATGGTTCACCCCTCCACTTT.

The CDR3 sequence is CASSPGTRGAYNEQFF. The CDR3 region has the DNA TGTGCCAGCAGCCCCGGGACTCGCGGGGCCTACAATGAGCAGTTCTTC. The V gene is TRBV11-3, the J gene TRBJ2-1, with D tentatively TRBD2 (6 bases). V lost 5 bases and J lost 2, with 16 bases in between. This CDR3 contains 16 residues. From germline, CDR1 is SGHNT and CDR2 YENEEA. The variable domain in full, completed from reference TRBV11-3 and TRBJ2-1, reads EAGVVQSPRYKIIEKKQPVAFWCNPISGHNTLYWYLQNLGQGPELLIRYENEEAVDDSQLPKDRFSAERLKGVDSTLKIQPAELGDSAVYLCASSPGTRGAYNEQFFGPGTRLTVL.

This chain links TRBV4-3 with TRBJ1-2; 7 bases agree with TRBD1. V lost 3 bases to trimming and J lost 1 base; unmatched junction nucleotides: 8. Looked up from germline, CDR1 is LGHNA and CDR2 is YSLEER. The CDR3 loop spans 16 amino acids. The DNA for the CDR3 is TGCGCCAGCAGCCATGAGGGACAGACCTTTAACTATGGCTACACCTTC. This codes for CASSHEGQTFNYGYTF.

This chain uses TRBV10-3 with TRBJ2-1, with TRBD1 as a possible D gene (6 bases). The CDR3 is 14 amino acids. Trimming left V 6 bases short and J 2 bases short, with 11 bases between. Germline V gene lookup returns CDR1 ENHRY and CDR2 SYGVKD. Written as DNA, the CDR3 is TGTGCCATCAGCGCCGGGACAACCTACAATGAGCAGTTCTTC. Encoded protein: CAISAGTTYNEQFF.

This clone appeared a few times. The genes are TRBV6-5 and TRBJ1-1, with TRBD1 identical over 9 bases. V gave up 2 bases and J gave up 5 bases; unmatched junction bases: 9. The CDR3 totals 16 residues. The germline gives CDR1 MNHEY, CDR2 SVGAGI. The CDR3 DNA reads TGTGCCAGCAGTTACCCCCGTTGGGGACAGGGTACTGAAGCTTTCTTT. Amino acids: CASSYPRWGQGTEAFF.

This chain uses TRBV18 with TRBJ1-4; D is possibly TRBD1 (5 bases). Germline V gene data show CDR1 as KGHSH and CDR2 as LQKENI. The CDR3 has 16 residues. Between the trimmed V and J ends, which lost 4 bases and 5 bases, there was a span of 17 bases. CDR3 DNA sequence: TGTGCCAGCTCACTCGGGTCCCGCAGGGTCAATGAAAAACTGTTTTTT. Its translation is CASSLGSRRVNEKLFF.